The next 9 T cell receptor beta chains were all read from a single sample in a study of OX40 agonist ivuxolimab in advanced cancers. Profiled with immunoSEQ multiplex PCR; TCRdb holds only in-frame clones, not every one. The sample has around 67,000 clones, approximately 90% seen once. Sequencing was performed on CD4+ or CD8+ T cells sorted from blood, taken in a trial of the OX40 agonist ivuxolimab. These receptors all come from an adult with an advanced solid tumor such as melanoma, head and neck, liver or kidney cancer.

V is TRBV15 and J is TRBJ2-1; a possible D gene is TRBD2 (7 bases). With 1 base removed from V and 2 bases from J, the gap between germline ends came to 15 bases. Germline V CDR1 and CDR2: LNHNV, YYDKDF (reference sequence). The CDR3 extends over 17 amino acids. The CDR3 DNA follows: TGTGCCACCAGCAGAGGTGGAGGAGGGGGGGCCTACAATGAGCAGTTCTTC. It is translated as CATSRGGGGGAYNEQFF.

This chain uses TRBV11-2 with TRBJ2-1; 13 bases match TRBD2. CDR1 and CDR2 (germline): SGHAT, FQNNGV. V was clipped by 5 bases and J by 9 bases; unmatched bases: 13. The CDR3 loop spans 17 amino acids. CDR3 loop: CASSPRFGLAGEIEQFF. CDR3 nucleotide sequence: TGTGCCAGCAGCCCCAGGTTTGGACTAGCGGGAGAAATTGAGCAGTTCTTC.

This chain connects TRBV30 to TRBJ1-5; D unresolved. V was pared by 0 bases and J by 0 bases, with 6 bases between. Germline-derived CDR1 and CDR2 are GTSNPN and SVGIG (reference sequence). The length of the CDR3 is 14 residues. The CDR3 reads CAWSVGHSNQPQHF. As DNA, the CDR3 is TGTGCCTGGAGTGTCGGTCATAGCAATCAGCCCCAGCATTTT.

The gene calls are TRBV6-5 and TRBJ1-6; TRBD1 is a possible D gene (6 bases). This CDR3 contains 15 residues. V lost 2 bases, J lost 2 bases, and 7 bases lay in between. Germline CDR1 MNHEY, CDR2 SVGAGI. The CDR3 sequence is CASSYGGTYNSPLHF. CDR3 nucleotides: TGTGCCAGCAGTTACGGGGGCACCTATAATTCACCCCTCCACTTT.

The CDR3 loop reads CASSLVGQGEYEQYF. The CDR3 DNA reads as TGTGCCAGCAGCTTAGTTGGACAGGGGGAATACGAGCAGTACTTC. The chain couples TRBV7-2 to TRBJ2-7, with 10 positions matching TRBD1. The CDR3 totals 15 residues. Per the germline V gene, CDR1 is SGHTA and CDR2 is FQGNSA. Unmatched junction bases numbered 4, after V lost 1 base and J lost 4 bases.

The chain links TRBV15 to TRBJ1-3, with 8 bases matching TRBD1. This CDR3 has 16 residues. The trim removed 5 bases at V and 0 bases at J, leaving 6 bases unmatched. Germline V gene sequence: CDR1 LNHNV, CDR2 YYDKDF (reference sequence). CDR3 loop: CATSLYRGSSGNTIYF. CDR3 coding DNA: TGTGCCACCAGCTTATACAGGGGGTCCTCTGGAAACACCATATATTTT.

This CDR3 is CASSLAGVRGQPQHF. The CDR3 DNA reads as TGTGCCAGCAGCTTAGCAGGGGTGCGCGGTCAGCCCCAGCATTTT. The chain links TRBV7-2 to TRBJ1-5, with D possibly matching TRBD1 (5 bases). The CDR3 length is 15 residues. Germline V gene sequence: CDR1 SGHTA, CDR2 FQGNSA. Trimming took off 0 bases at V and 6 bases at J, with 12 bases between the two ends.

This chain connects TRBV4-3 to TRBJ2-1; TRBD2 agrees at 14 bases. CDR1 LGHNA and CDR2 YSLEER come from the germline V gene. V shed 1 base and J 8 bases; nucleotides not matched to a gene: 7. The CDR3 sequence is 17 residues long. CDR3 region: CASSQATGLAGAHEQFF. In nucleotides, the CDR3 is TGCGCCAGCAGCCAAGCCACGGGACTAGCGGGAGCCCATGAGCAGTTCTTC.

This clone is a singleton in its sample. The rearrangement uses TRBV7-7 and TRBJ2-2, with D perhaps TRBD2 (5 bases). This CDR3 is 17 amino acids long. CDR1 and CDR2 (germline): SSHAT, FNYEAQ (reference sequence). Trimming stripped 0 bases from V and 1 base from J, with 12 bases between. The CDR3 loop reads CASSLARAEGNTGELFF. The CDR3 nucleotides read TGTGCCAGCAGCTTAGCGCGGGCAGAGGGGAACACCGGGGAGCTGTTTTTT.